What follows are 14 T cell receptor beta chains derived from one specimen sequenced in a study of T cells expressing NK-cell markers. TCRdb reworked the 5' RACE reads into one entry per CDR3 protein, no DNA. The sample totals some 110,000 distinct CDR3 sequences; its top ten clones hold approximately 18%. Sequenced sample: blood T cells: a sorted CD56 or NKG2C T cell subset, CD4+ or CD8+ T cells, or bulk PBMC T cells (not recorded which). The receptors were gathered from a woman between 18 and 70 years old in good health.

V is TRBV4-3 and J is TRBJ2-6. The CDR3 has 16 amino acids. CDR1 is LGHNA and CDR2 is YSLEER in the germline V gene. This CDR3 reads CASSQEGSSGANVLTF.

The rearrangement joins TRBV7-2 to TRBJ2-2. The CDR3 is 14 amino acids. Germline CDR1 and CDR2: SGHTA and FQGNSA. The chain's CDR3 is CASSASGNTGELFF.

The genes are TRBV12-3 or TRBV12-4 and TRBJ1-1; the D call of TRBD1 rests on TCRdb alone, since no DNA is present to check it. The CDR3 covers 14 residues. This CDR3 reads CASSLADRGTEAFF.

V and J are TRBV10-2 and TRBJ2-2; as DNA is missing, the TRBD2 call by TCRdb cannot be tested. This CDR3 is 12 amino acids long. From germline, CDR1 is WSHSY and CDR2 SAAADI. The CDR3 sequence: CATGLNTGELFF.

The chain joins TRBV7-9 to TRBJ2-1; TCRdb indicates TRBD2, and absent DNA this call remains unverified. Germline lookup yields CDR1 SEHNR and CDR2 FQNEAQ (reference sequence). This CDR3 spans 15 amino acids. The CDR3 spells CASSFELGGSDEQFF. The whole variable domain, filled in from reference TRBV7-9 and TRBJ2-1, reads DTGVSQNPRHKITKRGQNVTFRCDPISEHNRLYWYRQTLGQGPEFLTYFQNEAQLEKSRLLSDRFSAERPKGSFSTLEIQRTEQGDSAMYLCASSFELGGSDEQFFGPGTRLTVL.

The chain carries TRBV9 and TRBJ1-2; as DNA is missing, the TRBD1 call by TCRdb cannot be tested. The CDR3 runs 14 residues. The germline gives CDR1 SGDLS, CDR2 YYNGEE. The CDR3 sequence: CASNEPGTGYGYTF.

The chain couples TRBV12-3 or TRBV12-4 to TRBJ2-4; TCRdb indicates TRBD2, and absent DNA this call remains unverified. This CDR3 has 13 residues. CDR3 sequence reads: CASFHAGLTIQYF.

The CDR3 is CSARPRETRAGELFF. J is TRBJ2-2 and V is TRBV20-1; no DNA is available, so the TRBD1 call from TCRdb remains unchecked. The CDR3 is 15 residues long. Germline assignment: CDR1 DFQATT and CDR2 SNEGSKA (reference sequence).

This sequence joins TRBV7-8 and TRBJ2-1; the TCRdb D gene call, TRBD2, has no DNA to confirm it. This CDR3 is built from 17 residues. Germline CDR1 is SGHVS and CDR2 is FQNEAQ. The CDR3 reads CASSSPKGSGSWNEQFF.

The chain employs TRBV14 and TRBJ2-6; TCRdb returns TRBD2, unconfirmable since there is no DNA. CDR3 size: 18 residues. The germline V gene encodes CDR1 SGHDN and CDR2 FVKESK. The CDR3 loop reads CASSPTLAAPSGANVLTF.

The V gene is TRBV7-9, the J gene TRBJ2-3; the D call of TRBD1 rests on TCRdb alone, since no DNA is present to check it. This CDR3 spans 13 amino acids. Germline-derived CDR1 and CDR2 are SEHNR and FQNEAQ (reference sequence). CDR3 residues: CASSAPPTDTQYF.

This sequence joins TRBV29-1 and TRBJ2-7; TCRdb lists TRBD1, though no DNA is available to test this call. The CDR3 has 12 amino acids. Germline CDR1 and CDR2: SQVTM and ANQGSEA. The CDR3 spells CSVSTDTYEQYF.

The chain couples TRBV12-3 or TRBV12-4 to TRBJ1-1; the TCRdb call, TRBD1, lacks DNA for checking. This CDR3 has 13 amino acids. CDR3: CASSPDGITEAFF.

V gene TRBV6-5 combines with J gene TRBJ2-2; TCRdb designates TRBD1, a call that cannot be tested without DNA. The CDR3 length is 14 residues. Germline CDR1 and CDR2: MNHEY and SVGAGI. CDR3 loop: CASSYSQGSGELFF.